These 11 T cell receptor beta chains originate from one sample sequenced in a study of long-term antiretroviral therapy in people with HIV. Survey-level immunoSEQ v3.0 assays were run. Method: immunoSEQ multiplex PCR; TCRdb's copy keeps in-frame clones and lacks some. The sample lists about 21,000 clones, roughly 80% occurring once. This sample comprised unsorted PBMCs, obtained 0.2 years after starting antiretroviral therapy. These TCRs come from a woman aged 25 to 39 with HIV.

This clone came up once. The gene calls are TRBV6-6 and TRBJ2-5; TRBD1 might be the D (5 bases). V was clipped by 0 bases and J by 5 bases, with 13 bases between them. The V gene's germline CDR1 is MNHNY and CDR2 SVGAGI (reference sequence). This CDR3 is 15 amino acids long. CDR3 loop: CASSYSGASRETQYF. The CDR3 DNA reads TGTGCCAGCAGTTACTCAGGGGCTAGTAGGGAGACCCAGTACTTC.

The chain employs TRBV5-1 and TRBJ2-3; D is uncertain. CDR1 and CDR2 (germline): SGHRS, YFSETQ. The CDR3 is 15 residues long. The V end lost 3 bases, the J end lost 1 base, and 12 bases lay between the germline ends. CDR3 amino acids: CASSSAPRGTDTQYF. In DNA, the CDR3 is TGCGCCAGCAGCTCGGCTCCCCGGGGCACAGATACGCAGTATTTT. Together with reference TRBV5-1 and TRBJ2-3, the CDR3 gives the full variable domain: KAGVTQTPRYLIKTRGQQVTLSCSPISGHRSVSWYQQTPGQGLQFLFEYFSETQRNKGNFPGRFSGRQFSNSRSEMNVSTLELGDSALYLCASSSAPRGTDTQYFGPGTRLTVL.

This sequence joins TRBV6-5 and TRBJ1-5; 7 nucleotides agree with TRBD1. V dropped 10 bases and J dropped 2; count of bases not matched to a gene: 11. CDR3 size: 15 residues. The germline CDR1 and CDR2 sequences are MNHEY and SVGAGI. The CDR3 sequence is CATRTGTVGNQPQHF. CDR3 DNA: TGTGCCACCCGTACCGGGACAGTGGGCAATCAGCCCCAGCATTTT.

V usage is TRBV6-1 and J usage is TRBJ2-2, with 7 bases identical to TRBD1. CDR1 MNHNS and CDR2 SASEGT come from the germline V gene. The CDR3 has 13 amino acids. J lost 5 bases, V lost 6 bases, and 3 bases had no gene match. The CDR3 protein is CASRKQGTGELFF. The DNA for the CDR3 is TGTGCCAGCAGAAAACAGGGGACCGGGGAGCTGTTTTTT.

The rearrangement uses TRBV6-1 and TRBJ2-6; D might be TRBD1 or TRBD2, each matching 5 bases. This CDR3 has 15 residues. CDR1 is MNHNS, CDR2 SASEGT, per germline. V was pared by 4 bases and J by 1 base, with 8 bases between. CDR3 sequence: CASSGWGSGANVLTF. The CDR3, as DNA: TGTGCCAGCAGTGGTTGGGGGTCTGGGGCCAACGTCCTGACTTTC.

The chain joins TRBV4-1 to TRBJ1-4; D is uncertain. Germline values: CDR1 MGHRA, CDR2 YSYEKL. The CDR3 consists of 15 residues. V was pared by 4 bases and J by 6 bases, with 15 bases between. The CDR3 loop reads CASSRPPGYDEKLFF. CDR3 DNA: TGCGCCAGCAGCCGACCCCCGGGGTATGATGAAAAACTGTTTTTT.

The chain combines TRBV5-1 with TRBJ1-2; 8 positions agree with TRBD1. Unmatched junction bases numbered 9, after V lost 6 bases and J lost 8 bases. This CDR3 spans 13 amino acids. CDR1 is SGHRS, CDR2 YFSETQ, per germline. CDR3 in DNA: TGCGCCAGCACCGAGGACAGGGCGAGCGGCTACACCTTC. It is translated as CASTEDRASGYTF.

The chain uses TRBV27 and TRBJ1-2, with D possibly TRBD1 on 6 matching bases. There are 16 residues in the CDR3. Germline loops: CDR1 MNHEY, CDR2 SMNVEV (reference sequence). V lost 8 bases and J lost 7, with 26 bases in between. CDR3 sequence reads: CASSKGQSEWMVGYTF. CDR3 nucleotides: TGTGCCAGCTCTAAAGGACAGTCAGAATGGATGGTTGGCTACACCTTC.

The V call is TRBV10-3, the J call TRBJ1-2; D might be TRBD1 (5 bases). CDR1 ENHRY and CDR2 SYGVKD come from the germline V gene. V was clipped by 6 bases and J by 4 bases, with 24 bases between them. The CDR3 runs to 17 residues. CDR3 coding DNA: TGTGCCATCAGGGGGGATGGGGAAAGGGAAGCGGGCTATGGCTACACCTTC. Encoded protein: CAIRGDGEREAGYGYTF.

This chain connects TRBV5-1 to TRBJ2-5; a possible D gene is TRBD2 (6 bases). This CDR3 comprises 19 residues. V dropped 4 bases and J dropped 4 bases, with 29 bases sitting between them. Germline CDR1 is SGHRS and CDR2 is YFSETQ. The CDR3 loop reads CASSKDRGAAGPAGETQYF. In DNA form, the CDR3 reads TGCGCCAGCAGCAAAGACAGAGGGGCGGCGGGGCCGGCGGGAGAGACCCAGTACTTC.

V and J are TRBV7-7 and TRBJ2-7, with D possibly TRBD1 on 6 matching bases. V was cut by 6 bases and J by 6 bases, with 15 bases left in between. The CDR3 loop spans 13 amino acids. Germline assignment: CDR1 SSHAT and CDR2 FNYEAQ (reference sequence). The CDR3 region is CASSKGRGGEQYF. In DNA form, the CDR3 reads TGTGCCAGCAGTAAGGGCAGGGGCGGCGAGCAGTACTTC. The whole variable domain, filled in from reference TRBV7-7 and TRBJ2-7, reads GAGVSQSPRYKVTKRGQDVTLRCDPISSHATLYWYQQALGQGPEFLTYFNYEAQPDKSGLPSDRFSAERPEGSISTLTIQRTEQRDSAMYRCASSKGRGGEQYFGPGTRLTVT.